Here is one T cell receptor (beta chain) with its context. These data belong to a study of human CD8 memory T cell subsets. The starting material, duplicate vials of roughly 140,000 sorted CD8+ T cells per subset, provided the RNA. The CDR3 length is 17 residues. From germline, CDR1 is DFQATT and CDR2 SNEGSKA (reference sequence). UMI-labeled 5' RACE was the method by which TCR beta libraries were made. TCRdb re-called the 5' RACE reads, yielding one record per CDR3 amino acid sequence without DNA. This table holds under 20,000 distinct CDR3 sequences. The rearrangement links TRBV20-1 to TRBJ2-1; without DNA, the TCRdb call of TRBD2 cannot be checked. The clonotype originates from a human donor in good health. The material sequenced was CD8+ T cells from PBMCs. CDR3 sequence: CSARDIPSGSPYNEQFF.